The 27 T cell receptor beta chains below come from one sample, sequenced in a study of shared clonotypes between healthy human individuals. The assay was immunoSEQ multiplex PCR, and TCRdb's table has in-frame clones only and misses some. This table holds 2.3 million or so clones, approximately 95% found once. What was sequenced was naive CD4+ T cells from PBMCs. The subset is: CD45RA+ positively selected. These receptor sequences come from a man aged 18 to 35 in good health. Some clones in this sample may be carry-over from other donors' samples.

The chain is built from TRBV30 and TRBJ1-6; D is unclear. Germline CDR1 reads GTSNPN; CDR2 reads SVGIG (reference sequence). Trimming shortened V by 3 bases and J by 5 bases, and 11 bases separated the two germline ends. CDR3 length equals 14 residues. The CDR3 loop is CAWSAGPNNSPLHF. CDR3 coding DNA: TGTGCCTGGAGCGCCGGGCCTAATAATTCACCCCTCCACTTT.

The V call is TRBV5-1, the J call TRBJ2-1; 7 bases map to TRBD1. Germline CDR1 SGHRS, CDR2 YFSETQ. This CDR3 contains 17 residues. The V gene end was trimmed by 3 bases and the J gene end by 5 bases; junction bases not matched to a gene: 14. CDR3 amino acids: CASSWSDDREWNNEQFF. The CDR3 nucleotides are TGCGCCAGCAGCTGGAGCGATGACAGGGAATGGAACAATGAGCAGTTCTTC. The complete variable domain, with remaining parts taken from reference TRBV5-1 and TRBJ2-1, reads KAGVTQTPRYLIKTRGQQVTLSCSPISGHRSVSWYQQTPGQGLQFLFEYFSETQRNKGNFPGRFSGRQFSNSRSEMNVSTLELGDSALYLCASSWSDDREWNNEQFFGPGTRLTVL.

V and J are TRBV28 and TRBJ2-5; D perhaps matches TRBD1 (5 bases). Near its end, the DNA agrees better with TRBJ2-7, so the J call may be wrong. This CDR3 region has 16 residues. Germline CDR1 reads MDHEN; CDR2 reads SYDVKM. For the CDR3, the DNA is TGTGCCAGCACCCAAGGTCGCGCAGGGTCTTTCTACGAGCAGTACTTC. Translation gives CASTQGRAGSFYEQYF.

This sequence joins TRBV28 and TRBJ2-4; 10 bases are shared with TRBD2. Losses at the gene ends were 5 bases for V and 3 bases for J; bases not matched to a gene: 19. CDR1 MDHEN and CDR2 SYDVKM come from the germline V gene. The CDR3 has 20 residues. The chain's CDR3 is CASSPIPSGRADGDKNIQYF. The CDR3 DNA is TGTGCCAGCAGTCCCATCCCAAGCGGGAGGGCAGACGGGGACAAAAACATTCAGTACTTC.

V usage is TRBV7-2 and J usage is TRBJ2-7; D unclear. CDR3 length equals 14 residues. Germline CDR1 reads SGHTA; CDR2 reads FQGNSA. V gave up 0 bases and J gave up 3 bases, with 9 bases separating them. The CDR3 spells CASSLAWRSYEQYF. The CDR3 coding sequence is TGTGCCAGCAGCTTAGCCTGGCGGAGCTACGAGCAGTACTTC.

The chain links TRBV15 to TRBJ2-5; D is ambiguous. Germline V lookup: CDR1 LNHNV, CDR2 YYDKDF (reference sequence). The CDR3 is made up of 17 amino acids. The ends were cut back, 0 bases at V and 0 bases at J, with 14 bases in the middle. The CDR3: CATSRDLETANQETQYF. In nucleotides, the CDR3 is TGTGCCACCAGCAGAGATCTTGAGACGGCGAACCAAGAGACCCAGTACTTC. The variable domain in full, with the rest retrieved from reference TRBV15 and TRBJ2-5, is DAMVIQNPRYQVTQFGKPVTLSCSQTLNHNVMYWYQQKSSQAPKLLFHYYDKDFNNEADTPDNFQSRRPNTSFCFLDIRSPGLGDTAMYLCATSRDLETANQETQYFGPGTRLLVL.

Note on this clone: Within the sample, other DNA sequences also encode this same CDR3. The CDR3, as DNA: TGTGCCTGGAGGGGAACGAACACCGGGGAGCTGTTTTTT. Protein sequence: CAWRGTNTGELFF. The chain has TRBV30 and TRBJ2-2; D is undetermined. CDR3 length: 13 residues. Trimming took off 3 bases at V and 0 bases at J, with 5 bases between the two ends. The V gene's germline CDR1 is GTSNPN and CDR2 SVGIG (reference sequence).

This clone was seen just once. The chain employs TRBV7-9 and TRBJ1-4; D is unresolved. The CDR3 covers 17 residues. Trimming shortened V by 2 bases and J by 7 bases, and 20 bases separated the two germline ends. Germline V lookup: CDR1 SEHNR, CDR2 FQNEAQ (reference sequence). The CDR3 DNA follows: TGTGCCAGCAGCTTACGGGCCGCGGAGGGCATCGGTGAAAAACTGTTTTTT. Its protein is CASSLRAAEGIGEKLFF.

The V gene is TRBV4-1, the J gene TRBJ1-1, with 9 bases fitting TRBD1. The CDR3 extends over 18 amino acids. Germline CDR1 is MGHRA and CDR2 is YSYEKL. The trim removed 0 bases at V and 3 bases at J, leaving 11 bases unmatched. CDR3 sequence reads: CASSQEPLTGGQDTEAFF. DNA for the CDR3: TGCGCCAGCAGCCAAGAACCCCTTACAGGGGGCCAGGACACTGAAGCTTTCTTT.

The genes are TRBV11-2 and TRBJ1-1, with D possibly TRBD1 on 6 matching bases. Germline assignment: CDR1 SGHAT and CDR2 FQNNGV. Trimming cost V 3 bases and J 5 bases, with 7 bases left between them. The CDR3 has 12 residues. CDR3: CASSFGTTEAFF. CDR3 bases: TGTGCCAGCAGCTTCGGGACAACTGAAGCTTTCTTT. Variable domain in full (rest from reference TRBV11-2 and TRBJ1-1): EAGVAQSPRYKIIEKRQSVAFWCNPISGHATLYWYQQILGQGPKLLIQFQNNGVVDDSQLPKDRFSAERLKGVDSTLKIQPAKLEDSAVYLCASSFGTTEAFFGQGTRLTVV.

The J gene is TRBJ2-1, the V gene TRBV4-2; D may be TRBD2 (6 bases). The CDR3 runs 14 residues. Germline values: CDR1 LGHNA, CDR2 YNFKEQ. V lost 1 base to trimming and J lost 6 bases, with 10 bases between them. CDR3 nucleotide sequence: TGTGCCAGCAGCCAAGGGGACTCCCCCAATGAGCAGTTCTTC. This translates into CASSQGDSPNEQFF.

The chain joins TRBV7-9 to TRBJ1-5, with D unclear. CDR3 length equals 13 residues. CDR1 is SEHNR, CDR2 FQNEAQ, per germline (reference sequence). The V gene lost 6 bases and the J gene lost 7 bases, with 13 bases spanning the gap. Here the CDR3 reads CASSLTGTQPQHF. CDR3 nucleotides: TGTGCCAGCAGTTTAACGGGCACCCAGCCCCAGCATTTT. The full variable domain, in which reference TRBV7-9 and TRBJ1-5 provide the parts outside the CDR3, is DTGVSQNPRHKITKRGQNVTFRCDPISEHNRLYWYRQTLGQGPEFLTYFQNEAQLEKSRLLSDRFSAERPKGSFSTLEIQRTEQGDSAMYLCASSLTGTQPQHFGDGTRLSIL.

This clone appeared a single time. The genes are TRBV15 and TRBJ2-3; no clear D gene. Germline loops: CDR1 LNHNV, CDR2 YYDKDF (reference sequence). Trimming took off 1 base at V and 4 bases at J, with 9 bases between the two ends. There are 14 residues in the CDR3. This chain's CDR3 is CATSRGPVSDTQYF. The CDR3 DNA reads TGTGCCACCAGCAGAGGTCCGGTGTCAGATACGCAGTATTTT.

CDR3: CASSPSSTRGYEQYF. The DNA for the CDR3 is TGCGCCAGCAGCCCCTCTTCTACCCGGGGCTACGAGCAGTACTTC. This chain uses TRBV5-1 with TRBJ2-7; possibly TRBD2 for D (5 bases). Germline V gene data show CDR1 as SGHRS and CDR2 as YFSETQ. Trimming pared 4 bases from V and 3 bases from J, leaving 17 bases between. The CDR3 has 15 residues.

The V and J genes are TRBV7-2 and TRBJ1-1; TRBD1 might be the D (6 bases). The CDR3 contains 14 residues. In germline, CDR1 is SGHTA, CDR2 FQGNSA. Between the trimmed V and J ends, which lost 4 bases and 3 bases, there was a span of 12 bases. The DNA for the CDR3 is TGTGCCAGCAGCTCCTCGAGGGGGGACACTGAAGCTTTCTTT. It codes for CASSSSRGDTEAFF.

The chain combines TRBV29-1 with TRBJ2-7; D possibly corresponds to TRBD1 (6 bases). This CDR3 region has 14 residues. Between the trimmed V and J ends, which lost 6 bases and 8 bases, there was a span of 23 bases. Germline CDR1 is SQVTM and CDR2 is ANQGSEA. CDR3 DNA: TGCAGCGTGGGGGCCGTCGGACCCTTAAGTCAGCAGTACTTC. It is translated as CSVGAVGPLSQQYF.

The V and J genes are TRBV7-2 and TRBJ2-1, with a tentative D call TRBD1 (6 bases). Trimming took off 5 bases at V and 6 bases at J, with 14 bases between the two ends. The length of the CDR3 is 14 residues. CDR1 SGHTA and CDR2 FQGNSA come from the germline V gene. The CDR3 loop reads CASSANRDPNEQFF. The CDR3 DNA is TGTGCCAGCAGCGCGAACAGGGACCCCAATGAGCAGTTCTTC.

The V call is TRBV5-4, the J call TRBJ2-3; 16 bases are shared with TRBD2. This CDR3 is built from 18 residues. In germline, CDR1 is SGHNT, CDR2 YYREEE (reference sequence). The V gene end was trimmed by 4 bases and the J gene end by 2 bases; junction bases not matched to a gene: 7. CDR3 in DNA: TGTGCCAGCAGCAGCCCGGGACTAGCGGGAGGGTCCACAGATACGCAGTATTTT. Its protein is CASSSPGLAGGSTDTQYF.

This chain links TRBV5-1 with TRBJ1-1; the D is unclear. The CDR3 contains 16 residues. Germline-derived CDR1 and CDR2 are SGHRS and YFSETQ. With 4 bases removed from V and 3 bases from J, the gap between germline ends came to 19 bases. CDR3 residues: CASSPVFTGVDTEAFF. The CDR3 DNA is TGCGCCAGCAGCCCCGTTTTCACTGGGGTTGACACTGAAGCTTTCTTT.

This clone turned up a few times. Other DNA sequences in the sample encode the same CDR3. This CDR3 reads CASSLAETQYF. The CDR3 DNA is TGCGCCAGCAGCTTGGCCGAGACCCAGTACTTC. V usage is TRBV5-1 and J usage is TRBJ2-5, with D unresolved. The length of the CDR3 is 11 residues. Trimming took off 0 bases at V and 5 bases at J, with 2 bases between the two ends. Germline V lookup: CDR1 SGHRS, CDR2 YFSETQ.

A few counts support this clone. The rearrangement uses TRBV20-1 and TRBJ1-4; D might be TRBD1 (5 bases). The germline V gene has CDR1 DFQATT and CDR2 SNEGSKA (reference sequence). The CDR3 runs to 11 residues. V lost 8 bases to trimming and J lost 10 bases, with 14 bases between them. This chain's CDR3 is CSPSSTGKLFF. CDR3 in DNA: TGCAGTCCGTCGAGCACAGGAAAACTGTTTTTT.

The rearrangement uses TRBV30 and TRBJ2-5; the D gene is possibly TRBD2 (5 bases). The CDR3 consists of 13 residues. From germline, CDR1 is GTSNPN and CDR2 SVGIG (reference sequence). V lost 2 bases, J lost 4 bases, and 11 bases lay in between. The CDR3, as DNA: TGTGCCTGGAGTAGAGGGAGCGGAGAGACCCAGTACTTC. Its translation: CAWSRGSGETQYF. Full variable domain (rest looked up from reference TRBV30 and TRBJ2-5): SQTIHQWPATLVQPVGSPLSLECTVEGTSNPNLYWYRQAAGRGLQLLFYSVGIGQISSEVPQNLSASRPQDRQFILSSKKLLLSDSGFYLCAWSRGSGETQYFGPGTRLLVL.

CDR3: CASSESGTGKWDTEAFF. The CDR3 DNA is TGTGCCAGCAGTGAGTCCGGGACAGGGAAATGGGACACTGAAGCTTTCTTT. The J gene is TRBJ1-1, the V gene TRBV6-1, with 9 nucleotides matching TRBD1. In germline, CDR1 is MNHNS, CDR2 SASEGT. This CDR3 is 17 amino acids long. Trimming removed 3 bases from V and 3 bases from J; junction bases left unmatched: 11.

This clone was counted only a few times. This chain connects TRBV6-6 to TRBJ1-2; D is perhaps TRBD1 (5 bases). Germline CDR1 and CDR2: MNHNY and SVGAGI (reference sequence). The CDR3 runs 12 residues. Trimming took 7 bases from V and 7 from J, leaving 13 bases between them. The CDR3 DNA sequence: TGTGCCAGCACTGGTTCGAGGGGTGGCTACACCTTC. It specifies CASTGSRGGYTF.

The gene calls are TRBV5-5 and TRBJ2-7, with D hard to call. Per germline, CDR1 SGHKS and CDR2 YYEKEE (reference sequence). Trimming pared 0 bases from V and 0 bases from J, leaving 7 bases between. The CDR3 totals 14 residues. The CDR3 nucleotides read TGTGCCAGCAGCTTGGGAGGTCGCTCCTACGAGCAGTACTTC. This sequence encodes CASSLGGRSYEQYF.

The rearrangement joins TRBV7-4 to TRBJ2-7; TRBD2 matches 11 bases. This CDR3 comprises 15 residues. With V trimmed by 1 base and J by 3 bases, 2 bases remained unmatched. The germline gives CDR1 SGHVT, CDR2 SQSDAQ. The CDR3 sequence is CASSLELAGGYEQYF. The CDR3 nucleotides read TGTGCCAGCAGCTTAGAGCTAGCGGGAGGCTACGAGCAGTACTTC.

The rearrangement uses TRBV5-4 and TRBJ2-3; 9 bases match TRBD2. J was trimmed by 0 bases and V by 0 bases; bases with no gene match: 5. Looked up from germline, CDR1 is SGHNT and CDR2 is YYREEE (reference sequence). There are 17 residues in the CDR3. The CDR3 region is CASSLGLAVPSTDTQYF. CDR3 DNA sequence: TGTGCCAGCAGCTTGGGACTAGCGGTCCCTAGCACAGATACGCAGTATTTT.